A single sample gave rise to the 21 T cell receptor beta chains below, sequenced in a study of blood T cell repertoires in COVID-19. TCRdb's copy holds only in-frame clones and misses some; the assay was immunoSEQ multiplex PCR. The data show around 110,000 clones, with roughly 86% seen just once and 3.5% to 5.5% held by the top ten. Specimen: peripheral blood. Receptor source: a man aged 40-55 years with acute or convalescent COVID-19.

The chain uses TRBV27 and TRBJ1-1; TRBD1 matches at 9 bases. With V trimmed by 1 base and J by 3 bases, 0 bases remained unmatched. Germline CDR1 reads MNHEY; CDR2 reads SMNVEV (reference sequence). This CDR3 has 14 residues. CDR3 region: CASSLWDRDTEAFF. The CDR3, as DNA: TGTGCCAGCAGTTTATGGGACAGGGACACTGAAGCTTTCTTT.

The chain joins TRBV5-4 to TRBJ1-2; no reliable D call. CDR1 SGHNT and CDR2 YYREEE come from the germline V gene (reference sequence). This CDR3 contains 14 residues. The ends were cut back, 2 bases at V and 4 bases at J, with 12 bases in the middle. The CDR3 coding sequence is TGTGCCAGCAGCTTTGCAGGCGTCAGCTATGGCTACACCTTC. It yields the protein CASSFAGVSYGYTF.

The chain recombines TRBV25-1 with TRBJ1-2; TRBD1 might be the D (6 bases). Per the germline V gene, CDR1 is MGHDK and CDR2 is SYGVNS. With 6 bases removed from V and 8 bases from J, the gap between germline ends came to 13 bases. This CDR3 is 12 amino acids long. The CDR3 spells CASSTGSGGYTF. CDR3 in DNA: TGTGCCAGCAGCACAGGGAGTGGGGGCTACACCTTC.

The chain joins TRBV10-3 to TRBJ1-1; a weak D match, TRBD1 (5 bases). The CDR3 is made up of 13 amino acids. CDR1 and CDR2 from the germline V gene are ENHRY and SYGVKD. V was shortened by 8 bases and J by 11 bases, with 21 bases between the two germline ends. The CDR3 loop reads CAILDNPMAGAFF. The CDR3 DNA follows: TGTGCCATCTTGGACAACCCTATGGCAGGGGCTTTCTTT.

This clone was counted only a few times. The chain recombines TRBV18 with TRBJ1-5; 8 bases match TRBD1. Germline loops: CDR1 KGHSH, CDR2 LQKENI. J gave up 7 bases and V 3 bases, and 8 bases lay outside the gene matches. The CDR3 contains 15 residues. The CDR3 region is CASSPEQGAFQPQHF. As DNA, the CDR3 is TGTGCCAGCTCACCGGAGCAGGGGGCATTCCAGCCCCAGCATTTT. Supplemented by reference TRBV18 and TRBJ1-5, the full variable domain reads NAGVMQNPRHLVRRRGQEARLRCSPMKGHSHVYWYRQLPEEGLKFMVYLQKENIIDESGMPKERFSAEFPKEGPSILRIQQVVRGDSAAYFCASSPEQGAFQPQHFGDGTRLSIL.

CDR3 residues: CASSLGLNQPQHF. DNA of the CDR3: TGTGCCAGCAGCTTGGGGCTTAATCAGCCCCAGCATTTT. V usage is TRBV7-9 and J usage is TRBJ1-5; D may be TRBD1 (5 bases). This CDR3 is built from 13 residues. CDR1 SEHNR and CDR2 FQNEAQ come from the germline V gene (reference sequence). The V end lost 3 bases, the J end lost 4 bases, and 7 bases lay between the germline ends.

This clone has only one observation. V gene TRBV5-1 combines with J gene TRBJ2-3; 16 nucleotides align to TRBD2. This CDR3 region has 16 residues. The germline gives CDR1 SGHRS, CDR2 YFSETQ. After removal of 4 bases from V and 4 bases from J, the junction contained 3 bases not matched to a gene. The CDR3 sequence is CASSTGLAGGPDTQYF. As DNA, the CDR3 is TGCGCCAGCAGCACGGGACTAGCGGGAGGGCCAGATACGCAGTATTTT.

This chain uses TRBV4-3 with TRBJ2-5, with D perhaps matching TRBD2 (5 bases). The germline gives CDR1 LGHNA, CDR2 YSLEER. Trimming removed 0 bases from V and 4 bases from J, with 9 bases in between. The CDR3 is made up of 14 amino acids. The CDR3 is CASSQDTSRETQYF. CDR3 nucleotides: TGCGCCAGCAGCCAAGATACTAGTAGAGAGACCCAGTACTTC.

The CDR3 coding sequence is TGTGCCAGCAGCCATCCGACGGGGACGGGGGGAGGCTACACCTTC. As protein: CASSHPTGTGGGYTF. V and J are TRBV7-9 and TRBJ1-2; a possible D gene is TRBD1 (5 bases). CDR1 is SEHNR, CDR2 FQNEAQ, per germline (reference sequence). The V end was cut by 5 bases, the J end by 8 bases, with 21 bases between. The CDR3 has 15 residues.

The CDR3: CASSPDPGFNQPQHF. DNA for the CDR3: TGTGCCAGCTCACCGGATCCAGGTTTTAATCAGCCCCAGCATTTT. The chain carries TRBV18 and TRBJ1-5; no clear D gene. The CDR3 has 15 amino acids. The ends were cut back, 3 bases at V and 4 bases at J, with 13 bases in the middle. In germline, CDR1 is KGHSH, CDR2 LQKENI.

This clone was observed a few times. The chain uses TRBV28 and TRBJ2-5; the D gene is possibly TRBD1 (6 bases). This CDR3 is 14 amino acids long. Germline V gives CDR1 MDHEN, CDR2 SYDVKM. V was shortened by 3 bases and J by 2 bases, with 10 bases between the two germline ends. The CDR3 bases are TGTGCCAGCAGTTTGTTAAGGGGGCAAGAGACCCAGTACTTC. This sequence encodes CASSLLRGQETQYF.

The chain recombines TRBV5-6 with TRBJ1-2; D not resolved. V dropped 0 bases and J dropped 7 bases, with 10 bases sitting between them. The CDR3 extends over 13 amino acids. The V gene's germline CDR1 is SGHDT and CDR2 YYEEEE. CDR3 coding DNA: TGTGCCAGCAGCTTGGAACAAACGGGTGGCTACACCTTC. Its protein is CASSLEQTGGYTF.

The chain recombines TRBV3-1 (or the pseudogene TRBV3-2) with TRBJ1-1; D call uncertain. The CDR3 consists of 14 residues. Trimming stripped 2 bases from V and 4 bases from J, with 11 bases between. Looked up from germline, CDR1 is LGHDT and CDR2 is YNNKEL (reference sequence). The CDR3 reads CASSQIPEGTEAFF. The CDR3 DNA reads as TGTGCCAGCAGCCAAATACCCGAGGGCACTGAAGCTTTCTTT.

This rearrangement joins TRBV30 to TRBJ2-5, with D maybe TRBD2 (6 bases). V was cut by 0 bases and J by 3 bases, with 14 bases left in between. Germline V lookup: CDR1 GTSNPN, CDR2 SVGIG (reference sequence). The CDR3 is made up of 15 amino acids. Here the CDR3 reads CAWSVRSGGKETQYF. In DNA form, the CDR3 reads TGTGCCTGGAGTGTACGATCAGGAGGGAAAGAGACCCAGTACTTC.

J is TRBJ1-3 and V is TRBV11-2; the D gene is possibly TRBD1 (5 bases). V lost 1 base and J lost 0, with 10 bases in between. CDR1 is SGHAT and CDR2 is FQNNGV in the germline V gene. The CDR3 has 16 amino acids. The CDR3 DNA follows: TGTGCCAGCAGCTTAGGGGCAGGGCACTCTGGAAACACCATATATTTT. Its translation is CASSLGAGHSGNTIYF.

This clone appeared many times. The V gene is TRBV27, the J gene TRBJ1-6, with a weak D call TRBD1 (5 bases). Trimming stripped 6 bases from V and 5 bases from J, with 11 bases between. The CDR3 consists of 14 residues. Germline V gene lookup returns CDR1 MNHEY and CDR2 SMNVEV (reference sequence). CDR3 region: CASSLTGDNSPLHF. CDR3 bases: TGTGCCAGCAGCCTCACGGGGGATAATTCACCCCTCCACTTT.

The chain recombines TRBV10-3 with TRBJ2-7; D is perhaps TRBD2 (5 bases). Germline assignment: CDR1 ENHRY and CDR2 SYGVKD. CDR3 size: 13 residues. The V gene lost 2 bases and the J gene lost 7 bases, with 12 bases spanning the gap. The CDR3: CAISEPPGIEQYF. The CDR3 DNA reads as TGTGCCATCAGTGAGCCTCCGGGAATAGAGCAGTACTTC.

The CDR3 DNA sequence: TGTGCCAGCAGCCGCCCGAGGGGGGGGAAAGAGACCCAGTACTTC. Encoded protein: CASSRPRGGKETQYF. The V and J genes are TRBV13 and TRBJ2-5, with a possible D match to TRBD2 (7 bases). The germline gives CDR1 PRHDT, CDR2 FYEKMQ (reference sequence). This CDR3 is built from 15 residues. Trimming stripped 5 bases from V and 3 bases from J, with 16 bases between.

The rearrangement uses TRBV7-2 and TRBJ2-7; D is unresolved. Germline values: CDR1 SGHTA, CDR2 FQGNSA. The CDR3 extends over 14 amino acids. With 3 bases removed from V and 7 bases from J, the gap between germline ends came to 16 bases. This CDR3 is CASSLGAGPTEQYF. In DNA, the CDR3 is TGTGCCAGCAGCTTGGGCGCTGGGCCAACGGAGCAGTACTTC.

V and J are TRBV4-1 and TRBJ2-7; 7 bases agree with TRBD1. Germline assignment: CDR1 MGHRA and CDR2 YSYEKL. J lost 3 bases, V lost 0 bases, and 8 bases had no gene match. This CDR3 has 16 amino acids. CDR3 nucleotides: TGCGCCAGCAGCCAAGATGATAGGGGGCGCATCTACGAGCAGTACTTC. Its protein is CASSQDDRGRIYEQYF.

The genes are TRBV18 and TRBJ2-3, with 8 positions matching TRBD2. The germline CDR1 and CDR2 sequences are KGHSH and LQKENI. After removal of 7 bases from V and 1 base from J, the junction contained 7 bases not matched to a gene. This CDR3 is 15 amino acids long. CDR3 nucleotide sequence: TGTGCCAGCTTCACCGGGGGGGGCGGCACAGATACGCAGTATTTT. It is translated as CASFTGGGGTDTQYF.